The clone carrying this TCR beta chain was recorded at least ten times. The antigen is undetermined. During its preparation, the TCRbeta library received unique molecular identifiers. TCRdb re-called the PCR reads through MiXCR, storing one row per CDR3 protein. This table has fewer than 550,000 distinct CDR3 sequences, approximately 10% appearing once. The record originates from a study of T-cell reconstitution after alpha-beta-depleted transplantation in children. Findings of the study overall: Day-60 TCRbeta diversity that was high in some patients was derived from surviving recipient T cells and thymic progenitors. As was reported, about two months after transplant, alpha-beta T cells came from several hundred expanded graft clones. Once a year had passed after transplant, T-cell counts and diversity came mostly from newly produced T cells.

The V and J ends lost 5 bases and 2 bases respectively, with 13 bases between them. Germline lookup yields CDR1 LGHNA and CDR2 YSLEER. This CDR3 has 15 residues. This chain uses TRBV4-3 with TRBJ1-3; D not resolved. The starting material was PBMCs, mostly from graft donor cells, obtained 180 days after TCRalphabeta/CD19-depleted stem cell transplant. The TCR sequence derives from a female patient between 2 and 15 years old who had a stem cell transplant for aplastic anemia, so the T cells may come from the graft donor. CDR3 protein: CASSLTKTPGNTIYF. The CDR3 nucleotides read TGCGCCAGCAGCTTGACAAAGACACCTGGAAACACCATATATTTT.